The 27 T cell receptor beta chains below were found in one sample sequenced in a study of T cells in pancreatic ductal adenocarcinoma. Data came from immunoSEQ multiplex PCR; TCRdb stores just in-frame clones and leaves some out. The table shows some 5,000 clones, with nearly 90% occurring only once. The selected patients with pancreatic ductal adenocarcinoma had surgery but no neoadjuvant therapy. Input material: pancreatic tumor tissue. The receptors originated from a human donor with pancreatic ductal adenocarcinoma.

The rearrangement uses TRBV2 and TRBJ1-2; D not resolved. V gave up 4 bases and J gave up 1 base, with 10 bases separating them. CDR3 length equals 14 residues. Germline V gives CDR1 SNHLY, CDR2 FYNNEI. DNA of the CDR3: TGTGCCAGCAGTGCCGGAGATTTTAACTATGGCTACACCTTC. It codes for CASSAGDFNYGYTF.

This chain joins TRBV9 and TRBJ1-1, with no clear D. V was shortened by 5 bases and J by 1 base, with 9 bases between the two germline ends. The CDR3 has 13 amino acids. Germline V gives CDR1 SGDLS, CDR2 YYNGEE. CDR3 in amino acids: CASSMVGNTEAFF. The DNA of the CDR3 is TGTGCCAGCAGTATGGTAGGGAACACTGAAGCTTTCTTT.

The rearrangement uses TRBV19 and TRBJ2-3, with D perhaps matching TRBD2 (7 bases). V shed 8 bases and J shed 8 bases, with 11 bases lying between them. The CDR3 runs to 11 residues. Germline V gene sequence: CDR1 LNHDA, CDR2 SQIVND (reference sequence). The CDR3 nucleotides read TGTGCCAGTGGGGGGGCAGGTACGCAGTATTTT. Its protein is CASGGAGTQYF. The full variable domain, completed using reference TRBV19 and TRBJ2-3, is DGGITQSPKYLFRKEGQNVTLSCEQNLNHDAMYWYRQDPGQGLRLIYYSQIVNDFQKGDIAEGYSVSREKKESFPLTVTSAQKNPTAFYLCASGGAGTQYFGPGTRLTVL.

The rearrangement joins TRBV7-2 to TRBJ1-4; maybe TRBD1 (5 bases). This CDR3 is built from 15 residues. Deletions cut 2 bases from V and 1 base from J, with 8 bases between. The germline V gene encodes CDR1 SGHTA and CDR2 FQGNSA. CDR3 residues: CASSLRGKTNEKLFF. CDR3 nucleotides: TGTGCCAGCAGCTTAAGGGGAAAAACTAATGAAAAACTGTTTTTT.

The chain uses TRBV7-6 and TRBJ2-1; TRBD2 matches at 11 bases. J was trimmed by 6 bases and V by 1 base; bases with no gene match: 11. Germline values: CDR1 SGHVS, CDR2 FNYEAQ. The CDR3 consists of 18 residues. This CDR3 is CASSLVLSGGALVNEQFF. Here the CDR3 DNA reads TGTGCCAGCAGCTTAGTCCTTAGCGGGGGGGCGCTTGTCAATGAGCAGTTCTTC.

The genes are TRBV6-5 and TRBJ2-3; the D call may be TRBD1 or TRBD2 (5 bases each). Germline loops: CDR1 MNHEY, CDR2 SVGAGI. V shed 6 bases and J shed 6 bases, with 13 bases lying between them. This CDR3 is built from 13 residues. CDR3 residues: CASREPGPDTQYF. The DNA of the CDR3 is TGTGCCAGCAGAGAACCGGGACCCGATACGCAGTATTTT.

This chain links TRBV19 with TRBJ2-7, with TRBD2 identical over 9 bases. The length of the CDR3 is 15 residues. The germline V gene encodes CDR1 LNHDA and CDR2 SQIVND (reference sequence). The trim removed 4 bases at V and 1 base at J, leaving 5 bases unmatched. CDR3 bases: TGTGCCAGTAGTAGGGCGGGAGGGCCATCCTACGAGCAGTACTTC. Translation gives CASSRAGGPSYEQYF.

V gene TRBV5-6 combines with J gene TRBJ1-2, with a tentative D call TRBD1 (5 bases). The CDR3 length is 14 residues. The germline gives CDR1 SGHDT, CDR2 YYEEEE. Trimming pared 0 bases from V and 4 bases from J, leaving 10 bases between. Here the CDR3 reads CASSLAGSGYGYTF. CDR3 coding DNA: TGTGCCAGCAGCTTGGCAGGGTCAGGCTATGGCTACACCTTC.

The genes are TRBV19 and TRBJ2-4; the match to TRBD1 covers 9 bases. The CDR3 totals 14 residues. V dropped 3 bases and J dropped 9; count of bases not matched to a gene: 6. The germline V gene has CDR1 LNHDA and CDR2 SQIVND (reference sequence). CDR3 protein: CASSIAGTGTIQYF. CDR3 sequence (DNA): TGTGCCAGTAGTATTGCCGGGACAGGGACCATTCAGTACTTC.

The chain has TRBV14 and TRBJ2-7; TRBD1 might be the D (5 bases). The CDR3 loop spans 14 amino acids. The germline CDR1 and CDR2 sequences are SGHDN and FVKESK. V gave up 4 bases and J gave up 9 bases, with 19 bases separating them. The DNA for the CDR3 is TGTGCCAGCAGCCTACCCCCCCCAGGGAATGTGCAGTACTTC. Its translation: CASSLPPPGNVQYF.

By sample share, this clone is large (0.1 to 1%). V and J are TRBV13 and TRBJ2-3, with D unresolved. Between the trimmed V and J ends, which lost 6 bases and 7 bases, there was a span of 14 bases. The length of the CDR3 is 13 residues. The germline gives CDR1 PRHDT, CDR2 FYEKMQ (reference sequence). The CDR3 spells CASSLNGQNTQYF. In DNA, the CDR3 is TGTGCCAGCAGTCTCAATGGCCAAAATACGCAGTATTTT.

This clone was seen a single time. The CDR3 nucleotides read TGTGCCAGCAGCGTAGGCGGGAGGGCCGGGGAGACCCAGTACTTC. Its protein is CASSVGGRAGETQYF. This chain uses TRBV9 with TRBJ2-5; 9 bases fit TRBD2. CDR1 and CDR2 from the germline V gene are SGDLS and YYNGEE. The junction had 5 bases not matched to a gene; V was cut back by 0 bases and J by 5 bases. The CDR3 covers 15 residues.

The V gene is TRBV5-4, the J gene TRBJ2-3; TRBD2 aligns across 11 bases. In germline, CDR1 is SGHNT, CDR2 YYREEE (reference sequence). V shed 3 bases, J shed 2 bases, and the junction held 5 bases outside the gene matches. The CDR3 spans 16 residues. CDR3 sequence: CASSSGTSGYTDTQYF. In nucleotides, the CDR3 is TGTGCCAGCAGCTCTGGGACTAGCGGATACACAGATACGCAGTATTTT.

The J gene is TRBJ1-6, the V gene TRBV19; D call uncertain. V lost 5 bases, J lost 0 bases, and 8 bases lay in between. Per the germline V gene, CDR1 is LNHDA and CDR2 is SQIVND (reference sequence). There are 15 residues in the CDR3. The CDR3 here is CASSVRFSYNSPLHF. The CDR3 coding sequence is TGTGCCAGTAGTGTACGGTTCTCCTATAATTCACCCCTCCACTTT. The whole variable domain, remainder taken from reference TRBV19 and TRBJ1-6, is DGGITQSPKYLFRKEGQNVTLSCEQNLNHDAMYWYRQDPGQGLRLIYYSQIVNDFQKGDIAEGYSVSREKKESFPLTVTSAQKNPTAFYLCASSVRFSYNSPLHFGNGTRLTVT.

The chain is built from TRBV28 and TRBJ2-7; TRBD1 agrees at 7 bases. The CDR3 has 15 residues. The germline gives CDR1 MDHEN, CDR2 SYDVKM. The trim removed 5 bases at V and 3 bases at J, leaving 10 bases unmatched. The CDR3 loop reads CASSPTRTGGYEQYF. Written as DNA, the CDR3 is TGTGCCAGCAGTCCGACCAGGACAGGCGGCTACGAGCAGTACTTC.

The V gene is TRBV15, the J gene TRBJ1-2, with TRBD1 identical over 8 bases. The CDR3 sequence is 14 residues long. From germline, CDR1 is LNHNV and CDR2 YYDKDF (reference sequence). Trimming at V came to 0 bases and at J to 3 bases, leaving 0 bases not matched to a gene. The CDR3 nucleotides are TGTGCCACCAGCAGAGACAGGGGGCACTATGGCTACACCTTC. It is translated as CATSRDRGHYGYTF.

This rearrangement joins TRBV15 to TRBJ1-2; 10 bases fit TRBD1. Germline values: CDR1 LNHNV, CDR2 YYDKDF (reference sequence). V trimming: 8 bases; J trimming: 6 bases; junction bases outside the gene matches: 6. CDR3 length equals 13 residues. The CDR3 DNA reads TGTGCCACCTCCTGGACAGGGGGGGATGGCTACACCTTC. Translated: CATSWTGGDGYTF.

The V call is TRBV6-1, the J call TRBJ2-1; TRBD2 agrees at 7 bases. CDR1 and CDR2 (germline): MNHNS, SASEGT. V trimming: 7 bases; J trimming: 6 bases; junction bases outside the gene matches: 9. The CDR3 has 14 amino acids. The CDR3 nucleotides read TGTGCCAGCACGGGGGGTGGTATCCCCAATGAGCAGTTCTTC. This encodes CASTGGGIPNEQFF.

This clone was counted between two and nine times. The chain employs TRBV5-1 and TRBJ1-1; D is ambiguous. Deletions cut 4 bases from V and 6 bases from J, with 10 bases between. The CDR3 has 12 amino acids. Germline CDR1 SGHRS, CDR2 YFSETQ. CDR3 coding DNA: TGCGCCAGCAGCCGATTCGGGGCTGAAGCTTTCTTT. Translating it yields CASSRFGAEAFF.

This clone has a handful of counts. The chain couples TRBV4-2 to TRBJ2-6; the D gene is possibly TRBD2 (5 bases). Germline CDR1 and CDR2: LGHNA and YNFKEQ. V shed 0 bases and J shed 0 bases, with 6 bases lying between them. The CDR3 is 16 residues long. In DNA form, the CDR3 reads TGTGCCAGCAGCCAAGAGGGAGTCTCTGGGGCCAACGTCCTGACTTTC. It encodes CASSQEGVSGANVLTF.

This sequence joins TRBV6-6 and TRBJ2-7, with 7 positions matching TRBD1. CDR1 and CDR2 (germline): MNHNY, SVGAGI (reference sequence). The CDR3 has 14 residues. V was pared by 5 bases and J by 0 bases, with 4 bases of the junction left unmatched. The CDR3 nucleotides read TGTGCCAGCAGTCCTAGACAGGGCTCCTACGAGCAGTACTTC. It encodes CASSPRQGSYEQYF.

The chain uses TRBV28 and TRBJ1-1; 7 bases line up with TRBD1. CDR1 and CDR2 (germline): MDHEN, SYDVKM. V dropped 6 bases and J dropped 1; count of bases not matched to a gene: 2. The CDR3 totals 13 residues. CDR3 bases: TGTGCCAGCAGGTACAGGGGGAACACTGAAGCTTTCTTT. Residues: CASRYRGNTEAFF.

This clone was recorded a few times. CDR3 sequence (DNA): TGTGCCAGCAGCGTAGAATCCGGGGTCGATGAGCAGTTCTTC. Translation: CASSVESGVDEQFF. This sequence joins TRBV9 and TRBJ2-1, with D possibly TRBD2 on 5 matching bases. Trimming removed 0 bases from V and 8 bases from J, with 12 bases in between. Germline CDR1 SGDLS, CDR2 YYNGEE. This CDR3 comprises 14 residues.

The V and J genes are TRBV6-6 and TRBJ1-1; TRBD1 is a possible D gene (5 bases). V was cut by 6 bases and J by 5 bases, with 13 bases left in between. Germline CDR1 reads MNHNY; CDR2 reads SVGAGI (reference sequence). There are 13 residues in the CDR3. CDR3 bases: TGTGCCAGCAGCAGTGGACAAATGACTGAAGCTTTCTTT. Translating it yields CASSSGQMTEAFF.

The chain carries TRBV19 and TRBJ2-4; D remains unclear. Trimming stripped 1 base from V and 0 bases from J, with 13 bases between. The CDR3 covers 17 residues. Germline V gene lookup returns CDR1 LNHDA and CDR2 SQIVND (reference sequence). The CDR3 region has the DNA TGTGCCAGTAGTATAGGCCGGGCCCGGCAAGCCAAAAACATTCAGTACTTC. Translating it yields CASSIGRARQAKNIQYF.

Here the CDR3 reads CASSPGDSLNTEAFF. The CDR3 region has the DNA TGCGCCAGCAGCCCCGGGGACTCGTTGAACACTGAAGCTTTCTTT. The chain uses TRBV5-1 and TRBJ1-1; a weak D match, TRBD1 (5 bases). This CDR3 contains 15 residues. Germline V gene lookup returns CDR1 SGHRS and CDR2 YFSETQ. V was pared by 4 bases and J by 0 bases, with 13 bases between.

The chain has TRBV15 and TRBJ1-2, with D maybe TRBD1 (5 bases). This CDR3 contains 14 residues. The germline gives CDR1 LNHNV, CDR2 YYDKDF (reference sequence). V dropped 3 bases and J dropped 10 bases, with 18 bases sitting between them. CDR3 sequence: CATSRGDSGPDYTF. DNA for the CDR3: TGTGCCACCAGCAGGGGCGACAGCGGGCCGGACTACACCTTC.